Here is one T cell receptor (beta chain) with its context. Sequenced by immunoSEQ multiplex PCR; TCRdb stores in-frame clones only, minus some. The data hold 150,000 to 200,000 clones, with just over 90% observed a single time. Enrolment of Seattle patients took place during active infection, and they were followed longitudinally. The data belong to a study of blood T cell repertoires in COVID-19. Across the whole study: The United States, Italy and Spain provided the acute and convalescent COVID-19 samples.

V shed 2 bases, J shed 0 bases, and the junction held 3 bases outside the gene matches. Germline assignment: CDR1 LNHDA and CDR2 SQIVND (reference sequence). CDR3 length: 16 amino acids. The specimen was peripheral blood. The sequence was obtained from a woman aged 60-75 years with COVID-19, enrolled during active disease. V gene TRBV19 combines with J gene TRBJ2-2; 7 bases are a match to TRBD2. DNA for the CDR3: TGTGCCAGTAGTATACGCGGGGGAGCGAACACCGGGGAGCTGTTTTTT. Protein product: CASSIRGGANTGELFF. The entire variable domain, with the rest obtained from reference TRBV19 and TRBJ2-2, is as follows: DGGITQSPKYLFRKEGQNVTLSCEQNLNHDAMYWYRQDPGQGLRLIYYSQIVNDFQKGDIAEGYSVSREKKESFPLTVTSAQKNPTAFYLCASSIRGGANTGELFFGEGSRLTVL.